This T cell receptor (beta chain) was captured in a study of blood T cells in healthy people across ages. Study context: Template switching captured about one barcoded beta molecule per two T cells. General observations from the study: Diversity estimated from one million T cells was considered an underestimate. Since the PBMCs were unsorted, naive and antigen-experienced cells could not be conclusively compared.

V dropped 2 bases and J dropped 0 bases, with 11 bases sitting between them. The germline V gene has CDR1 MNHNY and CDR2 SVGAGI (reference sequence). This CDR3 spans 16 amino acids. As concerns this clonotype: Its matching antigen is unknown.

The authors ran a second PCR of roughly 7 to 11 cycles using a sample-barcoded 5' primer and a J-beta primer mix. TCRdb independently ran MiXCR on the 5' RACE reads; one entry per CDR3 protein. The profile covers approximately 1.5 million distinct CDR3 sequences, with around 35% appearing a single time and roughly 12% taken by the ten largest. The receptor's source is a woman aged 30 to 39 in good health. What was sequenced was blood. This chain joins TRBV6-6 and TRBJ1-3, with TRBD1 as a possible D gene (5 bases). In DNA, the CDR3 is TGTGCCAGCAGTTACAACAGGATATTCTCTGGAAACACCATATATTTT. Its translation is CASSYNRIFSGNTIYF.